The clone carrying this TCR beta chain was found once. This specimen belongs to a study of control samples from healthy donors and cancer patients. The CDR3 has 16 amino acids. Germline CDR1 is MGHRA and CDR2 is YSYEKL. J gave up 7 bases and V 2 bases, and 7 bases lay outside the gene matches. The repertoire was sequenced with immunoSEQ multiplex PCR; TCRdb's copy has only in-frame clones and lacks some. This sample has about 180,000 clones; just over 90% occur once, and the top ten carry about 1.4%. The sequencing input was blood. This receptor was taken from a man aged 25-45 years in good health. This chain links TRBV4-1 with TRBJ1-5, with TRBD1 matching 11 bases. In DNA, the CDR3 is TGCGCCAGCAGCCAACCGGGACAGGGGGTCAGCCAGCCCCAGCATTTT. This sequence encodes CASSQPGQGVSQPQHF.